These 26 T cell receptor beta chains originate from one sample sequenced in a study of blood T cells in healthy people across ages. A sample-barcoded 5' primer and a J-beta primer mix were used in a second PCR of about 6 to 12 cycles. TCRdb itself ran the 5' RACE reads through MiXCR, one entry per CDR3 protein. The sample holds almost 550,000 distinct CDR3 sequences, 24% seen once. A further study also used this sample, focusing on T cells of mothers and their children.

The sample taken for sequencing was blood. Every receptor here comes from a boy between 5 and 17 years old in good health.

This chain connects TRBV29-1 to TRBJ2-1, with 11 positions matching TRBD2. J was trimmed by 3 bases and V by 6 bases; bases with no gene match: 7. Per germline, CDR1 SQVTM and CDR2 ANQGSEA. The CDR3 loop spans 15 amino acids. CDR3 residues: CSVIAGTSGYNEQFF. CDR3 sequence (DNA): TGCAGCGTGATTGCCGGGACTAGCGGCTACAATGAGCAGTTCTTC.

CDR3 amino acids: CASSSKTGSSYEQYF. The CDR3 nucleotides read TGTGCCAGCAGTTCTAAGACAGGGTCATCCTACGAGCAGTACTTC. The gene calls are TRBV27 and TRBJ2-5; 7 bases fit TRBD1. The J call could be wrong; TRBJ2-7 is a better fit for the DNA end. The CDR3 contains 15 residues. The germline V gene has CDR1 MNHEY and CDR2 SMNVEV (reference sequence).

The chain carries TRBV7-2 and TRBJ2-5; D is unclear. The length of the CDR3 is 14 residues. Trimming took 2 bases from V and 2 from J, leaving 9 bases between them. CDR1 is SGHTA and CDR2 is FQGNSA in the germline V gene. The CDR3 DNA reads TGTGCCAGCAGCTTAATCTTTAATCAAGAGACCCAGTACTTC. Amino acid sequence: CASSLIFNQETQYF.

This clonotype was observed a few times. The chain has TRBV29-1 and TRBJ2-1; TRBD1 matches 8 bases. Germline V gene sequence: CDR1 SQVTM, CDR2 ANQGSEA. The J segment lost 2 bases and the V segment lost 6 bases, leaving 6 bases of the junction unmatched. This CDR3 is 14 amino acids long. Here the CDR3 DNA reads TGCAGCGTCGACGGGACAGGAGCCTACAATGAGCAGTTCTTC. Translating it yields CSVDGTGAYNEQFF.

The chain has TRBV5-1 and TRBJ2-3, with D unresolved. There are 13 residues in the CDR3. The V end lost 0 bases, the J end lost 4 bases, and 6 bases lay between the germline ends. Looked up from germline, CDR1 is SGHRS and CDR2 is YFSETQ. As DNA, the CDR3 is TGCGCCAGCAGCTTGGAGGCCCCAGATACGCAGTATTTT. It codes for CASSLEAPDTQYF.

This clonotype was recorded a few times. This sequence joins TRBV6-2 or TRBV6-3 and TRBJ1-2; D unresolved. V was pared by 6 bases and J by 5 bases, with 13 bases between. Per the germline V gene, CDR1 is MNHEY and CDR2 is SVGEGT. This CDR3 comprises 13 residues. The CDR3 DNA reads as TGTGCCAGCAGCCAAGTGGCAGAATATGGCTACACCTTC. Its translation: CASSQVAEYGYTF.

The J gene is TRBJ1-2, the V gene TRBV4-3; D is unresolved. Germline V gene lookup returns CDR1 LGHNA and CDR2 YSLEER. Trimming pared 3 bases from V and 5 bases from J, leaving 10 bases between. This CDR3 region has 13 residues. The CDR3 reads CASSHFTSYGYTF. The CDR3 region has the DNA TGCGCCAGCAGCCACTTTACCAGTTATGGCTACACCTTC.

The sample holds a few counts of this clonotype. For the CDR3, the DNA is TGTGCCAGCAGTCCCGACGACTATTTCAATGAGCAGTTCTTC. Translating it yields CASSPDDYFNEQFF. This chain uses TRBV6-1 with TRBJ2-1; D is possibly TRBD2 (5 bases). The germline V gene has CDR1 MNHNS and CDR2 SASEGT. This CDR3 comprises 14 residues. The germline V and J ends were trimmed by 5 bases and 6 bases, with 14 bases remaining between them.

The chain links TRBV19 to TRBJ2-3, with D perhaps given as TRBD1 or TRBD2 (6 bases each). V lost 2 bases to trimming and J lost 4 bases, with 13 bases between them. CDR3 size: 15 residues. Germline CDR1 and CDR2: LNHDA and SQIVND (reference sequence). CDR3 nucleotides: TGTGCCAGTAGTATATTGAGGGGGGCCCCAGATACGCAGTATTTT. The encoded protein is CASSILRGAPDTQYF.

There are a few counts of this clonotype. The CDR3, as DNA: TGTGCCAGCAGTTTTGGGCTCAAGCGGCAGGGTCGGAATCAGCCCCAGCATTTT. Translation: CASSFGLKRQGRNQPQHF. The chain links TRBV28 to TRBJ1-5, with a weak D call TRBD1 (5 bases). Deletions cut 3 bases from V and 4 bases from J, with 22 bases between. The CDR3 runs 18 residues. The germline V gene encodes CDR1 MDHEN and CDR2 SYDVKM.

The sample holds a few counts of this clonotype. Here the CDR3 DNA reads TGCAGTGCTAGAGGGCCGAACCCGTCCGTGGCGAACGAGCAGTACTTC. This translates into CSARGPNPSVANEQYF. The rearrangement links TRBV20-1 to TRBJ2-7, with no clear D. This CDR3 has 16 amino acids. Germline V lookup: CDR1 DFQATT, CDR2 SNEGSKA (reference sequence). V dropped 1 base and J dropped 5 bases, with 21 bases sitting between them.

In nucleotides, the CDR3 is TGTGCCAGCAGGAGTAGGGAAGCGGGAATGCAAGAGACCCAGTACTTC. Amino acids: CASRSREAGMQETQYF. The rearrangement uses TRBV28 and TRBJ2-5; 7 bases map to TRBD2. The V segment lost 6 bases and the J segment 2 bases; nucleotides outside the gene matches: 12. The CDR3 consists of 16 residues. Germline assignment: CDR1 MDHEN and CDR2 SYDVKM.

This clonotype was counted between two and nine times. The chain uses TRBV7-9 and TRBJ2-2, with TRBD2 matching 12 bases. Germline CDR1 reads SEHNR; CDR2 reads FQNEAQ (reference sequence). This CDR3 is built from 17 residues. V shed 6 bases, J shed 5 bases, and the junction held 10 bases outside the gene matches. The CDR3 loop reads CASRRLAGASGTGELFF. The CDR3 nucleotides read TGTGCCAGCAGGAGACTAGCGGGGGCCTCAGGGACCGGGGAGCTGTTTTTT.

Comment on this clonotype: It is unclear where the CDR3 begins or ends on the DNA, so no DNA is shown, and the CDR3 is as TCRdb lists it. This chain uses TRBV29-1 with TRBJ1-3. Germline loops: CDR1 SQVTM, CDR2 ANQGSEA. Termini included, the CDR3 measures 12 amino acids. This CDR3 is CSVVGSGNTVYF.

At least ten counts were recorded for this clonotype. The chain couples TRBV3-1 to TRBJ2-5; D is unclear. The assigned J gene may be wrong: the sequence end matches TRBJ2-1 better. Germline loops: CDR1 LGHDT, CDR2 YNNKEL (reference sequence). The CDR3 totals 15 residues. The CDR3 region is CASSRGLPLNDEQFF. The DNA of the CDR3 is TGTGCCAGCAGCCGGGGTTTACCTCTTAACGATGAGCAGTTCTTC.

For the CDR3, the DNA is TGCGCCAGCAGCCAAGACGGCCGGACGTTTGGTGAGCAGTTCTTC. It yields the protein CASSQDGRTFGEQFF. The V gene is TRBV5-1, the J gene TRBJ2-1; no reliable D call. Per the germline V gene, CDR1 is SGHRS and CDR2 is YFSETQ. The CDR3 has 15 amino acids. The ends were cut back, 4 bases at V and 9 bases at J, with 20 bases in the middle.

J is TRBJ2-7 and V is TRBV29-1; a weak D match, TRBD2 (6 bases). Germline CDR1 is SQVTM and CDR2 is ANQGSEA. The CDR3 consists of 13 residues. The V and J ends lost 4 bases and 2 bases respectively, with 12 bases between them. The CDR3 sequence is CSVVGGETYEQYF. The CDR3 DNA is TGCAGCGTTGTCGGGGGAGAAACCTACGAGCAGTACTTC.

This clonotype turned up a few times. The chain links TRBV4-1 to TRBJ2-7, with TRBD1 matching over 8 bases. The CDR3 runs 15 residues. The germline CDR1 and CDR2 sequences are MGHRA and YSYEKL. J gave up 2 bases and V 2 bases, and 5 bases lay outside the gene matches. The CDR3 DNA reads as TGCGCCAGCAGCCAAAATGACAGGGGCGCCTACGAGCAGTACTTC. This encodes CASSQNDRGAYEQYF.

This clonotype has ten or more counts. The chain employs TRBV12-3 or TRBV12-4 and TRBJ1-1, with 10 bases aligning to TRBD1. The CDR3 covers 13 residues. J was trimmed by 4 bases and V by 4 bases; bases with no gene match: 0. CDR3 sequence: CASSWTGGTEAFF. The CDR3 DNA sequence: TGTGCCAGCAGTTGGACAGGGGGCACTGAAGCTTTCTTT.

V is TRBV7-9 and J is TRBJ2-1, with unresolved D. The J call may be faulty, since TRBJ2-5 better matches the DNA end. Per germline, CDR1 SEHNR and CDR2 FQNEAQ (reference sequence). The CDR3 has 13 residues. The CDR3 coding sequence is TGTGCCAGCAGCTCCTTTCCGGTGGAGACCCAGTACTTC. Translated: CASSSFPVETQYF.

The chain has TRBV28 and TRBJ2-3; 9 positions agree with TRBD2. The CDR3 covers 18 residues. CDR1 is MDHEN, CDR2 SYDVKM, per germline. The V and J ends lost 6 bases and 5 bases, in that order; junction bases with no gene match: 18. DNA for the CDR3: TGTGCCAGCAGCTTACCCCCGACTAGCGGTAATCTCAGAGATACGCAGTATTTT. Translation gives CASSLPPTSGNLRDTQYF.

The genes are TRBV19 and TRBJ1-5; D is ambiguous. The CDR3 consists of 13 residues. Germline CDR1 reads LNHDA; CDR2 reads SQIVND (reference sequence). V shed 7 bases and J shed 4 bases, with 11 bases lying between them. CDR3 in amino acids: CASNDSGNQPQHF. The CDR3 coding sequence is TGTGCCAGTAATGATTCCGGGAATCAGCCCCAGCATTTT.

The rearrangement links TRBV20-1 to TRBJ2-7; perhaps D is TRBD1 or TRBD2 (5 bases each). Germline values: CDR1 DFQATT, CDR2 SNEGSKA (reference sequence). V dropped 3 bases and J dropped 2 bases, with 14 bases sitting between them. The CDR3 has 14 amino acids. The CDR3 reads CSASFVGRAYEQYF. The CDR3 DNA reads TGCAGTGCTAGTTTTGTGGGGCGGGCCTACGAGCAGTACTTC.

CDR3 DNA sequence: TGTGCCATCAGGACGGTCACAGATACGCAGTATTTT. This encodes CAIRTVTDTQYF. The chain couples TRBV10-3 to TRBJ2-3; D gene unclear. Deletions cut 6 bases from V and 2 bases from J, with 6 bases between. This CDR3 is built from 12 residues. CDR1 and CDR2 (germline): ENHRY, SYGVKD.

The chain recombines TRBV7-9 with TRBJ2-5; D is perhaps TRBD1 or TRBD2 (5 bases each). This CDR3 comprises 13 residues. Germline CDR1 and CDR2: SEHNR and FQNEAQ (reference sequence). V gave up 5 bases and J gave up 5 bases, with 12 bases separating them. CDR3 in amino acids: CASSESGLETQYF. The CDR3 DNA is TGTGCCAGCAGCGAGTCGGGGCTGGAGACCCAGTACTTC.

The rearrangement links TRBV6-5 to TRBJ1-1; D is unclear. Trimming removed 3 bases from V and 5 bases from J, with 7 bases in between. CDR1 and CDR2 from the germline V gene are MNHEY and SVGAGI. CDR3 size: 12 residues. The CDR3 loop reads CASSYGVTEAFF. The CDR3 nucleotides are TGTGCCAGCAGTTATGGGGTTACTGAAGCTTTCTTT.